Each of the 17 T cell receptor beta chains below was sequenced from the same sample in a study of blood T cells in healthy people across ages. Primed by a sample-barcoded 5' primer and a J-beta primer mix, a second PCR proceeded for roughly 6 to 12 cycles. TCRdb re-called the 5' RACE reads with MiXCR, one entry per CDR3 protein. This sample has fewer than 900,000 distinct CDR3 sequences, with about 40% found just once. The sequenced sample consisted of blood. These TCRs come from an older woman in good health.

As to this clonotype: One end of the junction is discordant with germline, which a read error may explain. V is TRBV29-1 and J is TRBJ2-1; 11 nucleotides align to TRBD2. The CDR3 is made up of 16 amino acids. In germline, CDR1 is SQVTM, CDR2 ANQGSEA. In DNA, the CDR3 is TGCAGCGTGCCCTTCACTAGCGGGAGCTCCTACAATGGGCAGTTCTTC. It encodes CSVPFTSGSSYNGQFF.

This clonotype has at least ten counts. CDR3 DNA: TGTGCCAGCAGTGGTCTAGCTGGTAGCACAGATACGCAGTATTTT. This sequence encodes CASSGLAGSTDTQYF. The rearrangement joins TRBV25-1 to TRBJ2-3, with D possibly matching TRBD2 (5 bases). Deletions cut 4 bases from V and 0 bases from J, with 11 bases between. Germline values: CDR1 MGHDK, CDR2 SYGVNS. This CDR3 spans 15 amino acids.

This clonotype was counted only a few times. The V gene is TRBV12-3 or TRBV12-4, the J gene TRBJ1-2; D is undetermined. Trimming stripped 6 bases from V and 1 base from J, with 12 bases between. The CDR3 spans 14 residues. CDR3 DNA sequence: TGTGCCAGCAGACCGCAACAGATTAACTATGGCTACACCTTC. Translating it yields CASRPQQINYGYTF.

As concerns this clonotype: Since a much larger clone is just one base distant, this may be a read error. It is likely a read error, because the conserved phenylalanine at the end of the CDR3 is missing. This chain uses TRBV9 with TRBJ2-7; 9 bases align to TRBD2. The germline V gene has CDR1 SGDLS and CDR2 YYNGEE. V lost 4 bases to trimming and J lost 3 bases; unmatched junction nucleotides: 11. This CDR3 region has 16 residues. DNA for the CDR3: TGTGCCAGCAGCCACCCCCCCGGTAGCGGGGGCTACGAGCAGTACTTA. This encodes CASSHPPGSGGYEQYL.

The V gene is TRBV21-1, the J gene TRBJ1-3; TRBD1, the table's D call, was not compared with the DNA. TRBV21-1 is labeled a pseudogene. The CDR3 has 18 amino acids. The DNA for the CDR3 is TGTGCCAGCAGCAAAGCGCTGGGGGGGGTAAGCTCTGGAAACACCATATATTTT. Translation: CASSKALGGVSSGNTIYF.

This clonotype has a handful of counts. The rearrangement uses TRBV5-4 and TRBJ1-1, with 7 bases aligning to TRBD1. Germline V gene sequence: CDR1 SGHNT, CDR2 YYREEE (reference sequence). This CDR3 is 17 amino acids long. The V segment lost 6 bases and the J segment 0 bases; nucleotides outside the gene matches: 14. CDR3 amino acids: CASMADRAYHMNTEAFF. CDR3 DNA: TGTGCCAGCATGGCCGACAGGGCCTACCACATGAACACTGAAGCTTTCTTT.

As to this clonotype: A much larger clone is a single base away; this may be a read error. V gene TRBV7-9 combines with J gene TRBJ2-3; D is unresolved. The ends were cut back, 8 bases at V and 2 bases at J, with 8 bases in the middle. The CDR3 loop spans 12 amino acids. Germline V CDR1 and CDR2: SEHNR, FQNEAQ (reference sequence). The CDR3 is CASGPDTDTQYF. The CDR3, as DNA: TGTGCCAGCGGCCCCGACACAGATACGCAGTATTTT.

At least ten counts were recorded for this clonotype. The V and J genes are TRBV7-2 and TRBJ2-5; D is undetermined. Germline loops: CDR1 SGHTA, CDR2 FQGNSA. Trimming pared 5 bases from V and 1 base from J, leaving 17 bases between. This CDR3 region has 16 residues. The CDR3 DNA reads as TGTGCCAGCAGCCTTCGGGCGGCTACGATCCAAGAGACCCAGTACTTC. It codes for CASSLRAATIQETQYF. The full variable domain, its missing parts supplied by reference TRBV7-2 and TRBJ2-5, is GAGVSQSPSNKVTEKGKDVELRCDPISGHTALYWYRQSLGQGLEFLIYFQGNSAPDKSGLPSDRFSAERTGGSVSTLTIQRTQQEDSAVYLCASSLRAATIQETQYFGPGTRLLVL.

This sequence joins TRBV10-1 and TRBJ2-4; TRBD1 agrees at 8 bases. The J call may be incorrect, as the DNA end agrees better with TRBJ2-7. CDR3 length: 12 residues. Germline V gene sequence: CDR1 WNHNN, CDR2 SYGVQD (reference sequence). The CDR3 bases are TGCACCACCGGGACAGGACCCTACGAGCAGTACTTC. Translating gives CTTGTGPYEQYF.

The chain couples TRBV28 to TRBJ1-2, with D perhaps matching TRBD1 (5 bases). In germline, CDR1 is MDHEN, CDR2 SYDVKM. The CDR3 extends over 14 amino acids. Trimming left V 3 bases short and J 4 bases short, with 12 bases between. The CDR3, as DNA: TGTGCCAGCAGTTTGGGGGGTAGTGCCTATGGCTACACCTTC. Its protein product is CASSLGGSAYGYTF.

V and J are TRBV29-1 and TRBJ2-7; 11 nucleotides line up with TRBD2. This CDR3 has 13 amino acids. Losses at the gene ends were 6 bases for V and 6 bases for J; bases not matched to a gene: 7. Per the germline V gene, CDR1 is SQVTM and CDR2 is ANQGSEA. The CDR3: CSVTGTSGREQYF. CDR3 sequence (DNA): TGCAGCGTCACCGGGACTAGCGGTCGCGAGCAGTACTTC.

The sample holds a few counts of this clonotype. A much larger clone lies a single base off, so this may be a read error. The chain links TRBV7-2 to TRBJ2-7; D is ambiguous. Germline V gene sequence: CDR1 SGHTA, CDR2 FQGNSA. Trimming took off 5 bases at V and 7 bases at J, with 12 bases between the two ends. The CDR3 runs 12 residues. Here the CDR3 reads CASSLWGNEQYF. Here the CDR3 DNA reads TGTGCCAGCAGCCTGTGGGGTAATGAGCAGTACTTC.

Details on this clonotype: Mismatch with germline at one junction end may stem from a read error. CDR3 bases: TGTGCCAGCAGTTTCCTGGGACTAGCGGAAGAGGCCCAGTACTTC. This codes for CASSFLGLAEEAQYF. The rearrangement uses TRBV27 and TRBJ2-5; 11 bases match TRBD2. CDR3 length: 15 amino acids. Germline V gene lookup returns CDR1 MNHEY and CDR2 SMNVEV (reference sequence).

This clonotype was seen repeatedly, ten times or more. This rearrangement joins TRBV4-2 to TRBJ2-3, with a tentative D call TRBD2 (5 bases). The germline gives CDR1 LGHNA, CDR2 YNFKEQ. The germline V and J ends were trimmed by 0 bases and 3 bases, with 10 bases remaining between them. The CDR3 is 15 residues long. The CDR3 protein is CASSQEEGRTDTQYF. CDR3 coding DNA: TGTGCCAGCAGCCAAGAAGAGGGTAGGACAGATACGCAGTATTTT.

With respect to this clonotype: Possible read error: a much larger clone is one base away. The genes are TRBV27 and TRBJ2-7; D unclear. There are 11 residues in the CDR3. Trimming removed 5 bases at V and 5 bases at J, with 7 bases between. The germline V gene encodes CDR1 MNHEY and CDR2 SMNVEV (reference sequence). The DNA for the CDR3 is TGTGCCAGCAGTCCCAAAGACGAGCAGTACTTC. It is translated as CASSPKDEQYF.

A few counts support this clonotype. This rearrangement joins TRBV18 to TRBJ2-3; the match to TRBD2 covers 12 bases. This CDR3 comprises 18 residues. In germline, CDR1 is KGHSH, CDR2 LQKENI. The V segment lost 3 bases and the J segment 2 bases; nucleotides outside the gene matches: 9. CDR3 nucleotide sequence: TGTGCCAGCTCACCGCGTATTGGACTAGCGGGAAACACAGATACGCAGTATTTT. Translation gives CASSPRIGLAGNTDTQYF.

This clonotype is labeled medium-sized. The V gene is TRBV10-3, the J gene TRBJ1-2; TRBD1 aligns across 9 bases. V gave up 6 bases and J gave up 4 bases; unmatched junction bases: 6. CDR3 size: 14 residues. CDR1 is ENHRY and CDR2 is SYGVKD in the germline V gene. CDR3 amino acids: CAISLGQGTYGYTF. The CDR3 nucleotides read TGTGCCATCAGCCTCGGACAGGGGACCTATGGCTACACCTTC.